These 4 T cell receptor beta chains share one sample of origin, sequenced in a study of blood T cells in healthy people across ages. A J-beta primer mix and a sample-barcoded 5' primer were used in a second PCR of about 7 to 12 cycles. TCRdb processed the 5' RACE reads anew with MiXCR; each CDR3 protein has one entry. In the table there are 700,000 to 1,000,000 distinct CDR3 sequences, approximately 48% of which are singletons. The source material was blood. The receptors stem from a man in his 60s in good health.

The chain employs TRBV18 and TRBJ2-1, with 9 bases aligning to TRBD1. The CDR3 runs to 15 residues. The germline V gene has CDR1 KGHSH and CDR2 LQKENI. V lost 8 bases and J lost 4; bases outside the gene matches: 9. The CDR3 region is CASNQQGALYNEQFF. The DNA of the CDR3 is TGTGCCAGCAACCAACAGGGGGCCCTATACAATGAGCAGTTCTTC.

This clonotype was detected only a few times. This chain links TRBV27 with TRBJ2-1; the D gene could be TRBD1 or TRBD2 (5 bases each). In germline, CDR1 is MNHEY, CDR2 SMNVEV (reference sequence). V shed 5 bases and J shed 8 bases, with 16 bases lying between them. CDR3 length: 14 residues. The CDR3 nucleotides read TGTGCCAGCAGTACGGGACCCCAAGGGGATGAGCAGTTCTTC. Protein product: CASSTGPQGDEQFF.

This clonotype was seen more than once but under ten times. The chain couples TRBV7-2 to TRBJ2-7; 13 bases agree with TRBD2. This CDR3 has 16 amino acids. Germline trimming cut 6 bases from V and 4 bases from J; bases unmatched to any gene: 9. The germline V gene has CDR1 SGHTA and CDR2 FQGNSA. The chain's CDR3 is CASSISTSGGSYEQYF. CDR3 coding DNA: TGTGCCAGCAGTATCTCGACTAGCGGGGGGTCTTACGAGCAGTACTTC.

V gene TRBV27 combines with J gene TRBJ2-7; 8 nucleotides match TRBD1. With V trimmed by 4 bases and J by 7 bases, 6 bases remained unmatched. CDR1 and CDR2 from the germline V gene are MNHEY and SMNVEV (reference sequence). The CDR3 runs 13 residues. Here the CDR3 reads CASSSHRQGEQYF. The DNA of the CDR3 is TGTGCCAGCAGTTCTCACAGACAGGGGGAGCAGTACTTC.